The rows below give T cell receptor beta chains drawn from one sample of a study of cytomegalovirus exposure and HLA in healthy donors. Profiling relied on immunoSEQ multiplex PCR, and the TCRdb table lists in-frame clones only, not all of them. The sample shows approximately 110,000 clones, and around 2.2% sits with its ten largest clones. Sequenced sample: PBMCs. These receptors originate from a man between 35 and 55 years old in good health and CMV-seronegative. Both conserved end residues are part of each CDR3. D genes are given only for firm matches.

v_gene: TRBV15; d_gene: TRBD1; j_gene: TRBJ1-5; CDR3aa: CATSSPGTGLQPQHF; CDR3nt: TGTGCCACCAGCAGCCCCGGGACAGGGCTTCAGCCCCAGCATTTT
v_gene: TRBV30; d_gene: NA; j_gene: TRBJ1-3; CDR3aa: CAWISRFGAGHRDTIYF; CDR3nt: TGTGCCTGGATTTCGCGATTTGGAGCGGGACATCGGGACACCATATATTTT
v_gene: TRBV5-1; d_gene: TRBD2; j_gene: TRBJ2-7; CDR3aa: CASSLASSGASYEQYF; CDR3nt: TGCGCCAGCAGCTTGGCCTCTAGCGGGGCCTCCTACGAGCAGTACTTC
v_gene: TRBV27; d_gene: TRBD2; j_gene: TRBJ2-1; CDR3aa: CATGTSGSFHNEQFF; CDR3nt: TGTGCCACCGGGACTAGCGGGAGTTTCCACAATGAGCAGTTCTTC
v_gene: TRBV28; d_gene: NA; j_gene: TRBJ1-1; CDR3aa: CASSWPQGREELGAFF; CDR3nt: TGTGCCAGCAGTTGGCCTCAGGGAAGAGAAGAACTTGGGGCTTTCTTT
v_gene: TRBV30; d_gene: NA; j_gene: TRBJ1-2; CDR3aa: CASGTQYGYTF; CDR3nt: TGTGCCAGCGGGACCCAATATGGCTACACCTTC
v_gene: TRBV10-3; d_gene: NA; j_gene: TRBJ2-2; CDR3aa: CAISSTSWQNTGELFF; CDR3nt: TGTGCCATCAGTTCAACTAGCTGGCAGAACACCGGGGAGCTGTTTTTT
v_gene: TRBV12-5; d_gene: NA; j_gene: TRBJ2-2; CDR3aa: CASARHGGTGELFF; CDR3nt: TGTGCTAGTGCAAGACATGGAGGCACCGGGGAGCTGTTTTTT
v_gene: TRBV19; d_gene: TRBD2; j_gene: TRBJ2-1; CDR3aa: CASSRGLAGGEQFF; CDR3nt: TGTGCCAGTAGTAGGGGACTAGCGGGAGGAGAGCAGTTCTTC
v_gene: TRBV27; d_gene: TRBD2; j_gene: TRBJ2-3; CDR3aa: CASSLLSGRATDTQYF; CDR3nt: TGTGCCAGCAGTTTACTCAGCGGGAGGGCCACAGATACGCAGTATTTT
v_gene: TRBV9; d_gene: TRBD2; j_gene: TRBJ2-1; CDR3aa: CASSVSGLAGVHQSYEQFF; CDR3nt: TGTGCCAGCAGCGTGTCGGGACTAGCGGGAGTCCACCAATCTTATGAGCAGTTCTTC
v_gene: TRBV18; d_gene: TRBD1; j_gene: TRBJ2-7; CDR3aa: CASSLTGTGLDEQYF; CDR3nt: TGTGCCAGCTCACTAACCGGGACAGGGTTGGACGAGCAGTACTTC
v_gene: TRBV10-3; d_gene: TRBD2; j_gene: TRBJ2-7; CDR3aa: CAISESASGSSYEQYF; CDR3nt: TGTGCCATCAGTGAGTCGGCTAGCGGGAGTTCCTACGAGCAGTACTTC
v_gene: TRBV5-4; d_gene: TRBD2; j_gene: TRBJ2-1; CDR3aa: CASSGAGASGAGAYNEQFF; CDR3nt: TGTGCCAGCAGCGGGGCGGGCGCTAGCGGGGCGGGGGCCTACAATGAGCAGTTCTTC
v_gene: TRBV29-1; d_gene: NA; j_gene: TRBJ2-5; CDR3aa: CSVVGQGIREETQYF; CDR3nt: TGCAGCGTTGTAGGGCAGGGTATTCGCGAAGAGACCCAGTACTTC
v_gene: TRBV2; d_gene: NA; j_gene: TRBJ1-2; CDR3aa: CASSTLGGGYGYTF; CDR3nt: TGTGCCAGCAGTACTTTGGGAGGCGGGTATGGCTACACCTTC
v_gene: TRBV19; d_gene: NA; j_gene: TRBJ2-3; CDR3aa: CASSRVSPGYTDTQYF; CDR3nt: TGTGCCAGTAGTCGGGTGTCCCCCGGGTACACAGATACGCAGTATTTT
v_gene: TRBV30; d_gene: TRBD2; j_gene: TRBJ2-1; CDR3aa: CACNQGAASGSSYNEQFF; CDR3nt: TGTGCCTGCAATCAGGGGGCGGCTAGCGGGAGCTCCTACAATGAGCAGTTCTTC
v_gene: TRBV6-5; d_gene: NA; j_gene: TRBJ2-7; CDR3aa: CASSYGETGTYEQYF; CDR3nt: TGTGCCAGCAGTTACGGAGAGACGGGTACCTACGAGCAGTACTTC
v_gene: TRBV2; d_gene: TRBD1; j_gene: TRBJ2-7; CDR3aa: CASQGRQGRSLSYEQYF; CDR3nt: TGTGCCAGCCAAGGGAGACAGGGGCGTTCCCTCTCCTACGAGCAGTACTTC
v_gene: TRBV4-1; d_gene: TRBD1; j_gene: TRBJ2-7; CDR3aa: CASSNAGTGYEQYF; CDR3nt: TGCGCCAGCAGCAACGCAGGGACAGGCTACGAGCAGTACTTC
v_gene: TRBV30; d_gene: TRBD2; j_gene: TRBJ2-2; CDR3aa: CACRTSGNTGELFF; CDR3nt: TGTGCCTGCAGGACTAGCGGGAACACCGGGGAGCTGTTTTTT
v_gene: TRBV7-6; d_gene: NA; j_gene: TRBJ2-2; CDR3aa: CASSQIRGGGPGELFF; CDR3nt: TGTGCCAGCAGTCAAATCAGGGGCGGAGGTCCCGGGGAGCTGTTTTTT
v_gene: TRBV18; d_gene: TRBD2; j_gene: TRBJ2-5; CDR3aa: CASSPGGIGTQYF; CDR3nt: TGTGCCAGCTCACCGGGAGGGATTGGGACCCAGTACTTC